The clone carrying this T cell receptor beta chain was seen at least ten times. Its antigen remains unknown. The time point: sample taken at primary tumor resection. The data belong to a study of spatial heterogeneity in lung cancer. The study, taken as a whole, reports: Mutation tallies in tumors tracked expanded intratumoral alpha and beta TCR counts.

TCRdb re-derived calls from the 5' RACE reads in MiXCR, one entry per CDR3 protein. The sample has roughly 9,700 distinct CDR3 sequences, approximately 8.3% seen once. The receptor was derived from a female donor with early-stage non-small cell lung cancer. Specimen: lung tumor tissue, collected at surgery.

The CDR3 here is CASSLRTGNLETQYF. The DNA of the CDR3 is TGTGCCAGCAGTCTGCGGACAGGGAATTTGGAGACCCAGTACTTC. The genes are TRBV27 and TRBJ2-5; 8 bases agree with TRBD1. V shed 5 bases, J shed 5 bases, and the junction held 10 bases outside the gene matches. The CDR3 is 15 residues long. From germline, CDR1 is MNHEY and CDR2 SMNVEV (reference sequence).